The rows below give T cell receptor beta chains drawn from one sample of a study of T cells after yellow fever vaccination. TCRdb reprocessed the 5' RACE reads with MiXCR, giving one entry per CDR3 protein. This sample has about 500,000 distinct CDR3 sequences, with around 17% found just once. This specimen was PBMCs, taken 5 days after the first yellow fever vaccination. These receptors all stem from a man aged 18 to 35 who received the YFV17D yellow fever vaccine. Each CDR3 is given with its conserved first and last residue.

TRBJ1-6	TRBV28	CASSLWGQGTLGNSPLHF
TRBJ2-1	TRBV30	CAWSGTASSYNEQFF
TRBJ2-2	TRBV6-6	CASSYQDGELFF
TRBJ2-3	TRBV23-1	CASSQSTRTTPDTQYF
TRBJ1-1	TRBV29-1	CSALGATGTEAFF
TRBJ2-3	TRBV12-3/TRBV12-4	CASSFSDRKQYF
TRBJ1-1	TRBV11-2	CASSFGGTTITEAFF
TRBJ2-5	TRBV12-3/TRBV12-4	CASSSEGAETQYF
TRBJ2-2	TRBV13	CASSPRVWGSGELFF
TRBJ2-1	TRBV29-1	CSAVRWGGLSQFF
TRBJ1-1	TRBV20-1	CSAPSSGSRTEAFF
TRBJ1-1	TRBV6-2/TRBV6-3	CASSSTDGGAFF
TRBJ1-2	TRBV6-1	CASRNLAAPRGGYTF
TRBJ2-5	TRBV7-2	CASSELTGKSETQYF
TRBJ2-7	TRBV4-2	CASSQTGTGGYEQYF
TRBJ1-2	TRBV4-2	CASGGVGYTF
TRBJ2-5	TRBV4-2	CASSQGWRVTPGETQYF